One sample yielded the 24 T cell receptor beta chains listed below, sequenced in a study of T cell responses to AZD1222 COVID-19 vaccine. Data came from immunoSEQ multiplex PCR; TCRdb stores just in-frame clones and leaves some out. The sample carries approximately 73,000 clones, 84% recorded once. Specimen: peripheral blood, collected on day 0 of AZD1222 vaccination. These receptors were collected from an adult in good health.

The gene calls are TRBV12-3 or TRBV12-4 and TRBJ1-2; D not certain. Trimming pared 3 bases from V and 5 bases from J, leaving 7 bases between. CDR3 length: 12 residues. The CDR3 protein is CASSFGFYGYTF. CDR3 nucleotide sequence: TGTGCCAGCAGTTTCGGCTTTTATGGCTACACCTTC.

V usage is TRBV7-9 and J usage is TRBJ1-1; D is perhaps TRBD1 (6 bases). CDR3 length: 15 amino acids. The ends were cut back, 5 bases at V and 3 bases at J, with 16 bases in the middle. Germline V gene sequence: CDR1 SEHNR, CDR2 FQNEAQ (reference sequence). CDR3 sequence reads: CASSRTGAGDTEAFF. The CDR3 coding sequence is TGTGCCAGCAGCCGTACCGGGGCAGGGGACACTGAAGCTTTCTTT. Filled out from reference TRBV7-9 and TRBJ1-1, the complete variable domain reads DTGVSQNPRHKITKRGQNVTFRCDPISEHNRLYWYRQTLGQGPEFLTYFQNEAQLEKSRLLSDRFSAERPKGSFSTLEIQRTEQGDSAMYLCASSRTGAGDTEAFFGQGTRLTVV.

The chain links TRBV19 to TRBJ1-2; 10 bases agree with TRBD1. Germline CDR1 is LNHDA and CDR2 is SQIVND (reference sequence). V lost 9 bases and J lost 5; bases outside the gene matches: 6. The CDR3 sequence is 13 residues long. The DNA for the CDR3 is TGTGCCAGCCGGGACAGGGGAGAGTATGGCTACACCTTC. It encodes CASRDRGEYGYTF.

The gene calls are TRBV23-1 and TRBJ1-5; D may be TRBD1 (5 bases). TRBV23-1 is designated an ORF whose function remains uncertain. V lost 6 bases and J lost 2, with 14 bases in between. CDR3 length equals 15 residues. The CDR3: CASRGEWFGNQPQHF. CDR3 DNA: TGCGCCAGCAGGGGGGAGTGGTTCGGCAATCAGCCCCAGCATTTT.

This CDR3 reads CASNKMGTGDYEQYF. The DNA of the CDR3 is TGTGCCAGCAACAAAATGGGGACAGGAGACTACGAGCAGTACTTC. The chain joins TRBV6-5 to TRBJ2-7, with 8 bases fitting TRBD1. The CDR3 length is 15 residues. With 7 bases clipped from V and 3 bases from J, the junction kept 11 bases outside the gene matches. Germline lookup yields CDR1 MNHEY and CDR2 SVGAGI.

This chain links TRBV9 with TRBJ1-1; the D gene is possibly TRBD1 (6 bases). CDR1 is SGDLS and CDR2 is YYNGEE in the germline V gene. This CDR3 has 12 residues. Trimming shortened V by 0 bases and J by 8 bases, and 8 bases separated the two germline ends. The CDR3 loop reads CASSVEQGEAFF. CDR3 in DNA: TGTGCCAGCAGCGTAGAGCAGGGGGAAGCTTTCTTT.

The chain carries TRBV4-3 and TRBJ1-1; a possible D gene is TRBD1 (5 bases). The V end lost 1 base, the J end lost 8 bases, and 11 bases lay between the germline ends. This CDR3 has 13 amino acids. Germline V gives CDR1 LGHNA, CDR2 YSLEER. The CDR3 loop reads CASSQVRQTEAFF. CDR3 DNA sequence: TGCGCCAGCAGCCAAGTGCGACAGACCGAAGCTTTCTTT.

CDR3 amino acids: CASTGTGQGAGEKLFF. CDR3 DNA: TGTGCCAGCACCGGGACGGGACAGGGGGCCGGTGAAAAACTGTTTTTT. V usage is TRBV7-9 and J usage is TRBJ1-4; 12 positions agree with TRBD1. Germline V gene sequence: CDR1 SEHNR, CDR2 FQNEAQ (reference sequence). V trimming: 7 bases; J trimming: 7 bases; junction bases outside the gene matches: 10. The CDR3 is made up of 16 amino acids.

This chain connects TRBV28 to TRBJ1-2; 7 bases are shared with TRBD1. CDR1 and CDR2 (germline): MDHEN, SYDVKM. V dropped 5 bases and J dropped 0; count of bases not matched to a gene: 9. This CDR3 contains 16 residues. The CDR3 sequence is CASSVSGTVPNYGYTF. The CDR3 DNA follows: TGTGCCAGCAGTGTAAGCGGGACAGTCCCTAACTATGGCTACACCTTC.

This chain uses TRBV5-1 with TRBJ2-2, with TRBD2 identical over 7 bases. Unmatched junction bases numbered 0, after V lost 0 bases and J lost 4 bases. Per germline, CDR1 SGHRS and CDR2 YFSETQ. This CDR3 has 14 residues. The CDR3 region has the DNA TGCGCCAGCAGCTTGGGACTAGCCACCGGGGAGCTGTTTTTT. Translating gives CASSLGLATGELFF.

V gene TRBV6-5 combines with J gene TRBJ2-5; D perhaps matches TRBD1 (6 bases). This CDR3 spans 15 amino acids. Germline CDR1 reads MNHEY; CDR2 reads SVGAGI. V lost 3 bases and J lost 5, with 16 bases in between. CDR3 region: CASSYASGVRETQYF. The DNA for the CDR3 is TGTGCCAGCAGTTATGCGTCAGGGGTCAGGGAGACCCAGTACTTC.

This clone was observed a handful of times. V usage is TRBV30 and J usage is TRBJ1-2; 9 bases are a match to TRBD1. CDR3 size: 14 residues. V lost 4 bases to trimming and J lost 6 bases; unmatched junction nucleotides: 9. CDR1 is GTSNPN, CDR2 SVGIG, per germline (reference sequence). CDR3 region: CAWNFADRGDGYTF. CDR3 DNA sequence: TGTGCCTGGAATTTCGCGGACAGGGGTGATGGCTACACCTTC.

The chain combines TRBV29-1 with TRBJ2-3; 7 positions match TRBD1. The trim removed 3 bases at V and 5 bases at J, leaving 5 bases unmatched. The CDR3 consists of 13 residues. Per germline, CDR1 SQVTM and CDR2 ANQGSEA. In nucleotides, the CDR3 is TGCAGCGTTGACAGGGGGAAGGGAGATACGCAGTATTTT. Translated: CSVDRGKGDTQYF.

The rearrangement links TRBV18 to TRBJ1-4; the D gene is possibly TRBD1 (6 bases). Trimming cost V 5 bases and J 6 bases, with 16 bases left between them. CDR3 size: 15 residues. Germline CDR1 KGHSH, CDR2 LQKENI. CDR3 residues: CASSSGQMKHEKLFF. The CDR3 region has the DNA TGTGCCAGCTCATCGGGACAAATGAAGCATGAAAAACTGTTTTTT.

This clone is a singleton in its sample. The chain recombines TRBV28 with TRBJ2-3; 7 bases fit TRBD1. The germline gives CDR1 MDHEN, CDR2 SYDVKM. CDR3 length equals 14 residues. V shed 3 bases, J shed 6 bases, and the junction held 6 bases outside the gene matches. CDR3 bases: TGTGCCAGCAGTTTTGAGGGGGCCTTGGATACGCAGTATTTT. Amino acid sequence: CASSFEGALDTQYF.

The chain recombines TRBV5-5 with TRBJ2-3; D gene uncertain. The germline V gene has CDR1 SGHKS and CDR2 YYEKEE (reference sequence). The V gene lost 4 bases and the J gene lost 6 bases, with 9 bases spanning the gap. The CDR3 has 12 amino acids. CDR3 DNA: TGTGCCAGCAGCGAGGATAGGGATACGCAGTATTTT. Residues: CASSEDRDTQYF.

This sequence joins TRBV7-2 and TRBJ1-4, with 8 bases identical to TRBD1. The CDR3 contains 15 residues. Trimming removed 5 bases from V and 7 bases from J; junction bases left unmatched: 9. The germline V gene encodes CDR1 SGHTA and CDR2 FQGNSA. The CDR3 DNA follows: TGTGCCAGCAGCCCCGGGACAGGCCTTAGTGAAAAACTGTTTTTT. As protein: CASSPGTGLSEKLFF.

The chain carries TRBV18 and TRBJ2-1; D is tentatively TRBD1 or TRBD2 (5 bases each). The germline gives CDR1 KGHSH, CDR2 LQKENI. Between the trimmed V and J ends, which lost 5 bases and 5 bases, there was a span of 13 bases. This CDR3 has 14 residues. The chain's CDR3 is CASSSRDEHNEQFF. The CDR3 region has the DNA TGTGCCAGCTCAAGTCGGGACGAGCACAATGAGCAGTTCTTC.

The chain combines TRBV11-2 with TRBJ1-2, with D unclear. Trimming cost V 0 bases and J 7 bases, with 9 bases left between them. This CDR3 region has 13 residues. From germline, CDR1 is SGHAT and CDR2 FQNNGV. Here the CDR3 reads CASSLENSGGYTF. For the CDR3, the DNA is TGTGCCAGCAGCTTAGAGAACAGTGGTGGCTACACCTTC.

This clone appeared once. The genes are TRBV12-3 or TRBV12-4 and TRBJ1-2; D is uncertain. This CDR3 comprises 13 residues. Trimming removed 8 bases from V and 5 bases from J, with 15 bases in between. CDR3 sequence (DNA): TGTGCCAGCTCTTCCCAAGGTTGGTATGGCTACACCTTC. Its protein product is CASSSQGWYGYTF.

This chain links TRBV30 with TRBJ2-7, with D tentatively TRBD1 or TRBD2 (6 bases each). There are 14 residues in the CDR3. V was pared by 0 bases and J by 0 bases, with 9 bases between. CDR1 is GTSNPN and CDR2 is SVGIG in the germline V gene (reference sequence). In DNA form, the CDR3 reads TGTGCCTGGAGTGTAGGGGGGCTCTCCTACGAGCAGTACTTC. Translated: CAWSVGGLSYEQYF.

DNA for the CDR3: TGTGCCAGCACATTCACATCCTCCTCTGGAAACACCATATATTTT. It translates to CASTFTSSSGNTIYF. The chain has TRBV6-5 and TRBJ1-3; D is uncertain. CDR3 length equals 15 residues. Germline CDR1 and CDR2: MNHEY and SVGAGI. V lost 7 bases to trimming and J lost 0 bases, with 13 bases between them.

The chain couples TRBV4-2 to TRBJ1-2; a possible D gene is TRBD1 (6 bases). The V and J ends lost 0 bases and 4 bases respectively, with 15 bases between them. This CDR3 has 16 amino acids. The V gene's germline CDR1 is LGHNA and CDR2 YNFKEQ. This CDR3 reads CASSQDRGGSFYGYTF. The DNA of the CDR3 is TGTGCCAGCAGCCAAGACCGAGGGGGGTCTTTCTATGGCTACACCTTC.

The rearrangement uses TRBV6-1 and TRBJ2-7, with 8 bases aligning to TRBD2. The V gene end was trimmed by 2 bases and the J gene end by 9 bases; junction bases not matched to a gene: 6. CDR3 length: 13 amino acids. Germline V lookup: CDR1 MNHNS, CDR2 SASEGT. CDR3 region: CASSEREGIGQYF. The CDR3 DNA is TGTGCCAGCAGTGAACGGGAGGGGATCGGGCAGTACTTC.